The sequence of this T cell receptor (beta chain) was determined in a study of cytomegalovirus exposure and HLA in healthy donors (dated by TCRdb to about 2017). Describing the broader study: An earlier analysis of approximately 640 of the donors reported 250 to 300 Gb of sequence data and around 110 million unique TCR beta sequences from 150 million to 200 million T cells. An earlier analysis of 587 of the donors used high-throughput TCR beta sequencing to judge whether each TCR beta V gene segment behaved as functional or pseudogenic. HLA typing included class I and class II loci at four-digit resolution. The number of typed donors differed by locus: about 629-630 for A, B, C, DRB1 and DQB1; some 540 for DQA1; 606 for DPA1; and about 450 for DPB1. High-throughput TCR immunosequencing, statistical association of individual TCRs with disease status, and machine learning were combined to predict cytomegalovirus infection status. Donor age, sex, ethnicity and CMV serostatus were compiled alongside the repertoire data. Rather than drawing on any new phenotypic data, the later analysis identified candidate immune exposures from TCR beta sequences and the way those sequences occurred across donors. A few DR-DQ haplotypes were treated as single units for association and clustering because of strong linkage in the cohort. Of the approximately 400 genotyped donors, roughly 80% were placed in the genetic ancestry cluster associated with self-reported Caucasian donors. An early release that covered about 600 HLA-typed donors contained approximately 300 gigabases of sequencing data and tens of millions of unique TCR sequences. Every discovery cohort repertoire had been produced on one sequencing platform. A later genetic analysis took genome-wide SNP genotypes for about 55% of the roughly 700 donors and used that subset as a discovery cohort. Besides the first cohort of 666 subjects, a separate validation cohort made up of 95 to 150 different subjects was used. The study profiled the T cell repertoires of 500 to 800 subjects by immunosequencing and related them to cytomegalovirus serostatus. Among some 400 genotyped donors of the cohort, an average of around 220,000 unique TCR beta nucleotide sequences was sequenced per donor, of which 15% to 20% were non-productive. The study aimed to test whether cataloging public T cell receptors could reveal signatures of past pathogen exposure. To study patterns of TCR occurrence, a later analysis re-analyzed previously published TCR beta repertoires from hundreds of donors and added high-resolution HLA genotyping.

The library was obtained by the immunoSEQ multiplex PCR assay. For the multiplex PCR, a mixture combining 60 forward primers for TCR Vbeta segments and 13 reverse primers for TCR Jbeta segments was used. A multiplex PCR assay on genomic DNA amplified the CDR3 region of rearranged TCR beta genes. On the Illumina HiSeq System, the amplified TCR beta libraries were sequenced as 87-base-pair reads. Under the source paper's analysis protocol: Across the 500 to 750 repertoires, a later analysis counted tens of millions of unique TCR beta chains, 9.5 million to 13 million of which were shared by at least two donors. Raw reads were error-corrected and collapsed into unique sequences by a nearest-neighbor algorithm in which closely related sequences were merged to remove PCR and sequencing errors. To assign V, D and J gene segments, CDR3 sequences were aligned to IMGT reference sequences. For a sequence to be retained, a match of at least six nucleotides to both a V gene segment and a J gene segment was required. A rearrangement was called productive if the CDR3 had no stop codons and remained in frame with V and J, and every other rearrangement was called non-productive. Following IMGT convention, CDR3 was defined as the stretch from the second conserved V-encoded cysteine to the conserved J-encoded phenylalanine. Sequences without an unambiguous match to a single V gene segment were excluded from the earlier analysis of 587 of the donors. An earlier analysis of 587 of the donors called V segments functional above 56.7% productive rearrangements and segregating when the between-donor standard deviation exceeded 5%. A statistical classification framework was built to diagnose cytomegalovirus status from the catalog of TCR beta chain sequences. V and J gene assignment, in a later analysis, came from comparing TCR nucleotide sequences with IMGT/GENE-DB human TR gene sequences. A later analysis assigned CDR3 sequences and most-parsimonious VDJ recombination scenarios with the TCRdist pipeline. A later analysis defined each TCR beta chain by its CDR3 amino acid sequence plus V-gene family, and excluded reads lacking a unique V-gene family. To address suspected cross-contamination and a sequencing artifact, a later analysis removed roughly 580 highly shared, low-generation-probability nucleotide sequences. In a later analysis, a clonal expansion index was calculated for each public chain from normalized within-repertoire ranks of inferred template counts. Generation probabilities in a later analysis came from a VDJ recombination model fitted to out-of-frame rearrangements, and those results were checked against IGoR. In a later analysis, TCR-TCR, TCR-HLA and TCR-CMV co-occurrence was scored with hypergeometric tests, and a repertoire-size bias correction was applied to TCR pairs. False discovery rates were estimated in a later analysis by permuting HLA or CMV assignments 20 times. In a later analysis, co-occurring TCRs were grouped using DBSCAN, with TCRdist sequence similarity added in when clustering inside HLA-allele-positive subsets. Repertoires with fewer than 30,000 or more than 120,000 public chains were left out of co-occurrence clustering, as were four to six repertoires with anomalous nucleotide sharing. TCRdb stores this immuneACCESS table with in-frame sequences only. Part of the clones is absent; in the studies checked, under half of the shortfall reflects unresolved V genes, and no reason is known for the rest. The V and J calls and the clone size are those of that table, but D and trimming were determined from the DNA. The sample table lists roughly 180,000 clones, 75% to 85% of them with a count of one. Almost 7% of the sample comes from the top ten.

In the germline V gene, CDR1 corresponds to SGHDT and CDR2 to YYEEEE. V drops 2 bases and J drops 5 bases, leaving 13 bases in between. The CDR3 goes from the cysteine to the phenylalanine over 14 residues. The DNA shown is the 42-base CDR3, in frame from base 1. The investigation overall reported the following: While some public TCRs were present in many individuals, most TCR sequences turned up only very rarely across donors. HLA typing was unavailable for some donors at each locus, so association tests used only the typed subset. A further reported finding was that TCR beta sequences accurately predicted the HLA-A and HLA-B alleles for most subjects in the first cohort. V-gene and J-gene trimming of TCR beta chains was associated with a missense DCLRE1C variant in a later genetic analysis, and the association was replicated in an independent cohort. In vitro tests confirmed that a few of the cytomegalovirus-associated TCR beta chains recognize cytomegalovirus antigens. In a later analysis, HLA-associated TCR beta chains were found to be more clonally expanded and to have lower generation probabilities than equally common non-associated chains. Roughly 17 rarely observed V segments, including chromosome 9 orphons, were excluded from the earlier analysis of about 610 of the donors because counts were too low. In a later analysis, 16,951 TCR beta sequences were associated with specific HLA alleles at a false discovery rate of 0.05. The authors suggested that the approach could potentially be extended to other disease states and immunological phenotypes. A cluster of highly shared sequence variants was judged likely to represent a technical artifact of the sequencing pipeline. A later analysis reported that several top co-occurrence clusters appeared linked to parvovirus B19, influenza, CMV and Epstein-Barr virus. This cohort had only TCR beta chains sequenced, and the lack of alpha or paired-chain data limited which features could be detected. A later analysis found that most CMV-associated TCR beta chains appeared HLA-restricted, with HLA associations seemingly driven largely by CMV exposure. Because the 87-base-pair reads could not distinguish some IMGT-functional V segments, including TRBV6-2 and TRBV6-3, those segments were excluded. In a later analysis, the rate of TCR association differed among HLA loci, with DRB1 alleles having the most associated TCRs and HLA-C alleles having the fewest. Correlated functional status among segregating V segments might reflect linkage disequilibrium, but an unknown experimental factor could not be ruled out. Assigning TCR associations to individual alleles was difficult when HLA alleles, especially DR and DQ, strongly co-occurred. Sequencing depth was assumed to be roughly uniform across donors in the presence/absence analyses, though that assumption may not hold. The only immune exposure information available for the cohort was CMV serostatus. An earlier analysis of around 600 of the donors showed that most TCR beta V segments appeared in productive rearrangements either about 90% or about 30% of the time, which broadly matched IMGT annotations. The study gave a list of some 150 TCR beta chains associated with cytomegalovirus. In both the original and validation cohorts, the classifier was reported to diagnose cytomegalovirus status with high specificity and sensitivity. Compared with the roughly 670-donor mean, donors in an Asian-associated ancestry cluster had fewer N-insertions in productive TCRs, according to a later genetic analysis.

The cohort was made up of approximately 670 healthy bone marrow donors. Cohort members were all nominally healthy when sampled, although unrecorded immune exposures were likely present. The donor tested CMV seropositive and was one of the 289 seropositive cohort members. Each donor provided a peripheral blood sample, and peripheral blood mononuclear cells were used for TCR beta sequencing. The Qiagen DNeasy Blood Extraction Kit was used to extract genomic DNA from the blood cell samples. Of note for this clone: The antigen it recognizes is unknown. No clone much larger than this one lies a single base away; base qualities are absent.

The sample taken for sequencing was PBMCs. The receptor chain draws on TRBV5-6 and TRBJ2-5; TRBD1 might be the D gene, on 6 matching bases. The TCR comes from a man under 40 in good health and CMV-seropositive. DNA sequence: TGTGCCAGCAGCTTTCTACAGGGTAGGGAGACCCAGTACTTC. Translated, this gives CASSFLQGRETQYF.